What follows are 4 T cell receptor beta chains derived from one specimen sequenced in a study of blood T cell repertoires in COVID-19. TCRdb's copy holds only in-frame clones and misses some; the assay was immunoSEQ multiplex PCR. Among over 90,000 clones listed, more than 85% were seen once. The specimen was peripheral blood. These TCRs come from a human donor in a cohort sampled during active COVID-19.

The chain employs TRBV4-1 and TRBJ2-2; D perhaps matches TRBD1 (5 bases). The CDR3 is 13 residues long. Germline lookup yields CDR1 MGHRA and CDR2 YSYEKL. Trimming removed 0 bases from V and 13 bases from J, with 12 bases in between. As DNA, the CDR3 is TGCGCCAGCAGCCAAGATCAAGGGGTGAGGCTGTTTTTT. As protein: CASSQDQGVRLFF.

This sequence joins TRBV27 and TRBJ2-3, with 11 nucleotides matching TRBD2. V was pared by 4 bases and J by 4 bases, with 13 bases of the junction left unmatched. CDR1 is MNHEY and CDR2 is SMNVEV in the germline V gene (reference sequence). The CDR3 consists of 18 residues. This CDR3 reads CASSSLLAGASWADTQYF. Here the CDR3 DNA reads TGTGCCAGCAGTTCACTACTAGCGGGGGCCTCGTGGGCAGATACGCAGTATTTT.

The chain couples TRBV2 to TRBJ2-3, with a possible D match to TRBD1 (6 bases). The CDR3 loop spans 15 amino acids. Deletions cut 5 bases from V and 3 bases from J, with 15 bases between. The germline V gene encodes CDR1 SNHLY and CDR2 FYNNEI. As DNA, the CDR3 is TGTGCCAGCAGTTACTCCTGGGGGCGGACAGATACGCAGTATTTT. Encoded protein: CASSYSWGRTDTQYF.

The genes are TRBV2 and TRBJ2-1, with 9 bases lining up with TRBD1. CDR3 length: 14 amino acids. Germline lookup yields CDR1 SNHLY and CDR2 FYNNEI. Unmatched junction bases numbered 12, after V lost 8 bases and J lost 10 bases. This chain's CDR3 is CASSPGQGSYEQFF. DNA of the CDR3: TGTGCCAGCTCTCCGGGACAGGGATCTTACGAGCAGTTCTTC.